A single sample is the source of the 19 T cell receptor beta chains below, sequenced in a study of blood T cell repertoires in COVID-19. Libraries were prepared by immunoSEQ multiplex PCR; TCRdb keeps only in-frame clonotypes and omits some of them. The sample lists about 170,000 clones; approximately 77% were seen once. The sequenced sample consisted of peripheral blood. These receptor sequences come from a woman aged 80 or over with active or convalescent COVID-19.

V is TRBV5-1 and J is TRBJ2-7, with 7 bases aligning to TRBD2. V lost 1 base, J lost 2 bases, and 6 bases stayed unmatched. Germline V lookup: CDR1 SGHRS, CDR2 YFSETQ. The length of the CDR3 is 15 residues. For the CDR3, the DNA is TGCGCCAGCAGCTTGTCAGGACTAGGTCCCTACGAGCAGTACTTC. This sequence encodes CASSLSGLGPYEQYF.

The genes are TRBV4-1 and TRBJ1-2; TRBD1 agrees at 8 bases. CDR3 length: 17 residues. V shed 0 bases and J 4 bases; nucleotides not matched to a gene: 10. The germline CDR1 and CDR2 sequences are MGHRA and YSYEKL. CDR3 nucleotide sequence: TGCGCCAGCAGCCAAGATAGGGCCCTGACAGGGGCCTATGGCTACACCTTC. Amino acids: CASSQDRALTGAYGYTF.

V usage is TRBV30 and J usage is TRBJ1-2; 7 bases line up with TRBD1. Germline CDR1 reads GTSNPN; CDR2 reads SVGIG (reference sequence). This CDR3 comprises 14 residues. Trimming at V came to 7 bases and at J to 7 bases, leaving 15 bases not matched to a gene. DNA for the CDR3: TGTGCCTTTCTTTACCGCAGGGGGTTCGGTGGCTACACCTTC. This encodes CAFLYRRGFGGYTF. Supplemented by reference TRBV30 and TRBJ1-2, the full variable domain reads SQTIHQWPATLVQPVGSPLSLECTVEGTSNPNLYWYRQAAGRGLQLLFYSVGIGQISSEVPQNLSASRPQDRQFILSSKKLLLSDSGFYLCAFLYRRGFGGYTFGSGTRLTVV.

The chain employs TRBV19 and TRBJ1-6; 8 positions agree with TRBD1. CDR3 length: 13 residues. Germline assignment: CDR1 LNHDA and CDR2 SQIVND (reference sequence). The V and J ends lost 5 bases and 14 bases, in that order; junction bases with no gene match: 8. CDR3: CASSAGGLGALHF. CDR3 sequence (DNA): TGTGCCAGTAGTGCAGGGGGCTTAGGGGCCCTCCACTTT.

This clone was seen only a few times. The rearrangement links TRBV7-9 to TRBJ2-1; tentatively, D is TRBD2 (6 bases). Germline V CDR1 and CDR2: SEHNR, FQNEAQ (reference sequence). V was shortened by 11 bases and J by 4 bases, with 18 bases between the two germline ends. The CDR3 is 14 residues long. CDR3 in DNA: TGTGCCGGAGCCCCGGGACTCCGGTACAATGAGCAGTTCTTC. It specifies CAGAPGLRYNEQFF.

This clone appeared a few times. This rearrangement joins TRBV7-9 to TRBJ1-3; D is perhaps TRBD1 (6 bases). The germline V gene encodes CDR1 SEHNR and CDR2 FQNEAQ (reference sequence). The CDR3 totals 14 residues. Trimming removed 6 bases at V and 2 bases at J, with 11 bases between. CDR3 sequence reads: CASSDNRAGNTIYF. The CDR3 bases are TGTGCCAGCAGTGATAACAGGGCTGGAAACACCATATATTTT.

The rearrangement uses TRBV28 and TRBJ2-1, with 9 positions matching TRBD2. Germline V gene lookup returns CDR1 MDHEN and CDR2 SYDVKM. J gave up 2 bases and V 1 base, and 0 bases lay outside the gene matches. The CDR3 length is 15 residues. The chain's CDR3 is CASSLLAGAYNEQFF. Here the CDR3 DNA reads TGTGCCAGCAGTTTATTAGCGGGGGCCTACAATGAGCAGTTCTTC.

The V and J genes are TRBV5-1 and TRBJ2-1, with 10 positions matching TRBD2. After removal of 3 bases from V and 4 bases from J, the junction contained 7 bases not matched to a gene. The CDR3 extends over 16 amino acids. CDR1 and CDR2 (germline): SGHRS, YFSETQ. The CDR3 spells CASSWTAGGDYNEQFF. The DNA for the CDR3 is TGCGCCAGCAGCTGGACAGCGGGAGGGGATTACAATGAGCAGTTCTTC.

The chain is built from TRBV3-1 (or the pseudogene TRBV3-2) and TRBJ1-1; D call uncertain. In germline, CDR1 is LGHDT, CDR2 YNNKEL (reference sequence). The CDR3 totals 11 residues. The germline V and J ends were trimmed by 0 bases and 8 bases, with 4 bases remaining between them. The DNA of the CDR3 is TGTGCCAGCAGCCAAGATCTAGAAGCTTTCTTT. The encoded protein is CASSQDLEAFF.

The chain couples TRBV5-6 to TRBJ1-6; 8 positions match TRBD1. V was clipped by 0 bases and J by 7 bases; unmatched bases: 3. Germline CDR1 reads SGHDT; CDR2 reads YYEEEE. The CDR3 covers 15 residues. This CDR3 reads CASSLEDRGNSPLHF. The CDR3 DNA sequence: TGTGCCAGCAGCTTGGAAGACAGGGGCAATTCACCCCTCCACTTT.

V gene TRBV29-1 combines with J gene TRBJ2-7, with D maybe TRBD1 (6 bases). Germline V gene data show CDR1 as SQVTM and CDR2 as ANQGSEA. V was clipped by 3 bases and J by 2 bases, with 11 bases between them. The CDR3 runs to 13 residues. The DNA for the CDR3 is TGCAGCGTTGAGCTACAGGGCGCCTACGAGCAGTACTTC. It is translated as CSVELQGAYEQYF.

This sequence joins TRBV27 and TRBJ2-1, with D possibly TRBD2 on 6 matching bases. The V and J ends lost 4 bases and 0 bases respectively, with 16 bases between them. CDR3 length equals 17 residues. CDR1 and CDR2 from the germline V gene are MNHEY and SMNVEV (reference sequence). DNA for the CDR3: TGTGCCAGCAGTTCCCCTCTAGGCGGGGTCTCCTACAATGAGCAGTTCTTC. It yields the protein CASSSPLGGVSYNEQFF.

The chain is built from TRBV5-1 and TRBJ2-3; 7 positions agree with TRBD2. This CDR3 has 15 amino acids. Germline loops: CDR1 SGHRS, CDR2 YFSETQ. With V trimmed by 4 bases and J by 6 bases, 11 bases remained unmatched. The DNA for the CDR3 is TGCGCCAGCAGCCCTGGTGGCGGGAGTAGCGATACGCAGTATTTT. This gives the protein CASSPGGGSSDTQYF.

The genes are TRBV27 and TRBJ2-7; 7 nucleotides agree with TRBD1. Germline V lookup: CDR1 MNHEY, CDR2 SMNVEV (reference sequence). The CDR3 length is 13 residues. V gave up 5 bases and J gave up 5 bases; unmatched junction bases: 6. CDR3 loop: CASSRNRGDEQYF. Here the CDR3 DNA reads TGTGCCAGCAGTCGAAACAGGGGTGACGAGCAGTACTTC.

A few counts support this clone. This chain links TRBV7-3 with TRBJ2-7; D remains ambiguous. Germline CDR1 SGHTA, CDR2 FQGTGA. This CDR3 has 13 amino acids. V lost 5 bases, J lost 0 bases, and 8 bases lay in between. The CDR3 sequence is CASSLADSYEQYF. The CDR3 DNA is TGTGCCAGCAGCCTCGCGGACTCCTACGAGCAGTACTTC.

This clone showed up just once. This chain connects TRBV6-1 to TRBJ1-1; 9 bases are a match to TRBD1. V was clipped by 0 bases and J by 4 bases; unmatched bases: 3. Germline values: CDR1 MNHNS, CDR2 SASEGT. The CDR3 is 15 amino acids. The DNA of the CDR3 is TGTGCCAGCAGTGAAGCTACGACAGGGGGCACTGAAGCTTTCTTT. It codes for CASSEATTGGTEAFF.

This chain links TRBV14 with TRBJ2-7, with D tentatively TRBD2 (6 bases). The CDR3 is 15 residues long. V was clipped by 4 bases and J by 5 bases, with 18 bases between them. CDR1 SGHDN and CDR2 FVKESK come from the germline V gene. The CDR3: CASSRLDVKEHEQYF. The CDR3 nucleotides are TGTGCCAGCAGCCGACTAGATGTAAAAGAGCACGAGCAGTACTTC.

The genes are TRBV11-1 and TRBJ2-1; a possible D gene is TRBD2 (6 bases). The ends were cut back, 1 base at V and 4 bases at J, with 11 bases in the middle. Per the germline V gene, CDR1 is SGHAT and CDR2 is FQDESV (reference sequence). The CDR3 loop spans 15 amino acids. In nucleotides, the CDR3 is TGTGCCAGCAGCTTAGGAGTCGGGGGATACAATGAGCAGTTCTTC. Residues: CASSLGVGGYNEQFF.

This clone was counted only a few times. This chain links TRBV29-1 with TRBJ1-1; D is unclear. The CDR3 is made up of 14 amino acids. V lost 0 bases to trimming and J lost 10 bases, with 18 bases between them. Per the germline V gene, CDR1 is SQVTM and CDR2 is ANQGSEA. The CDR3 is CSVEDKVQAFTAFF. The CDR3 DNA follows: TGCAGCGTTGAAGATAAAGTTCAGGCCTTCACAGCTTTCTTT. Full variable domain (missing parts from reference TRBV29-1 and TRBJ1-1): SAVISQKPSRDICQRGTSLTIQCQVDSQVTMMFWYRQQPGQSLTLIATANQGSEATYESGFVIDKFPISRPNLTFSTLTVSNMSPEDSSIYLCSVEDKVQAFTAFFGQGTRLTVV.